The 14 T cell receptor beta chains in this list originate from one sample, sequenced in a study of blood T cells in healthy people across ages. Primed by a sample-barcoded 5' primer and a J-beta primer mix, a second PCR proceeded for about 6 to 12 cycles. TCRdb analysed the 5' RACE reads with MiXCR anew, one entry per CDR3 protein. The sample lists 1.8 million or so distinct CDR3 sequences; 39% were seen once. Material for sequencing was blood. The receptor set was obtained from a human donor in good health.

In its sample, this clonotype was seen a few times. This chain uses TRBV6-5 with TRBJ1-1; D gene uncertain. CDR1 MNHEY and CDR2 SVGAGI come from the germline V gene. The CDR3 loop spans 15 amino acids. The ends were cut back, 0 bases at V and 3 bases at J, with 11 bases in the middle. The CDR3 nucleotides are TGTGCCAGCAGTTACTCGGGAGGTCTTGACACTGAAGCTTTCTTT. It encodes CASSYSGGLDTEAFF.

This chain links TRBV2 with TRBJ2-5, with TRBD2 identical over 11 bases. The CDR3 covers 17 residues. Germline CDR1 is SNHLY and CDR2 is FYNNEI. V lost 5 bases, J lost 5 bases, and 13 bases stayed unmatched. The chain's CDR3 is CASSRIMTSGVLETQYF. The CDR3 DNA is TGTGCCAGCAGTCGAATTATGACTAGCGGGGTTTTGGAGACCCAGTACTTC.

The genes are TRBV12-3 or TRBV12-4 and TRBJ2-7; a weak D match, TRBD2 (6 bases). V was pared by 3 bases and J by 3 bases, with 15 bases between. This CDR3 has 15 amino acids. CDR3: CASSFGGTPYYEQYF. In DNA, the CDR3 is TGTGCCAGCAGTTTTGGGGGGACTCCCTACTACGAGCAGTACTTC.

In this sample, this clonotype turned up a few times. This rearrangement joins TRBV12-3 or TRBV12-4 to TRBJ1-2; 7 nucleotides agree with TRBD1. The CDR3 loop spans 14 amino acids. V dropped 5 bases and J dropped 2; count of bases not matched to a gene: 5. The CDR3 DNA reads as TGTGCCAGCAGTACCTCGACAGGGAACTATGGCTACACCTTC. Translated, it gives CASSTSTGNYGYTF.

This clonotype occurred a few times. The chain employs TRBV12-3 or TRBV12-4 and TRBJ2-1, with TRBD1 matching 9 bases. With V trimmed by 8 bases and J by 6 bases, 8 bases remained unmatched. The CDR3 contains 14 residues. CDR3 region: CASGRDRVFNEQFF. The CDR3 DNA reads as TGTGCCAGCGGCCGGGACAGGGTTTTCAATGAGCAGTTCTTC.

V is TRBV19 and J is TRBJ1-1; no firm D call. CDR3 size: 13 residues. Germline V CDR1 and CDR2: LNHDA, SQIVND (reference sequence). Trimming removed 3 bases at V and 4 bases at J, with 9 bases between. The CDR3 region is CASSMAQPTEAFF. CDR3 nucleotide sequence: TGTGCCAGTAGTATGGCACAGCCCACTGAAGCTTTCTTT.

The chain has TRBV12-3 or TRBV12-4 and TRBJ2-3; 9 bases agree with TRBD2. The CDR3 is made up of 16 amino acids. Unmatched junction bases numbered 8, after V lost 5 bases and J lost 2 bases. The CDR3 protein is CASSLPIAGDTDTQYF. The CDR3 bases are TGTGCCAGCAGTCTCCCCATAGCGGGGGACACAGATACGCAGTATTTT.

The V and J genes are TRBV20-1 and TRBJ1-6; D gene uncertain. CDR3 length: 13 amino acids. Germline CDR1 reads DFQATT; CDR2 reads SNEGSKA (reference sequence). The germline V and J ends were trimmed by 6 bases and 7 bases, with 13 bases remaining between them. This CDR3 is CSAIRGGNSPLHF. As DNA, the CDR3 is TGCAGTGCCATCCGGGGTGGAAATTCACCCCTCCACTTT.

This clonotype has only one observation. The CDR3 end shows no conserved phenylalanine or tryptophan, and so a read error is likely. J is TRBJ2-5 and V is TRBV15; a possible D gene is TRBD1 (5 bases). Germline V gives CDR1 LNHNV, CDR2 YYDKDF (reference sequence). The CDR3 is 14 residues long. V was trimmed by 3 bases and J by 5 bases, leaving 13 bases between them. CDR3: CATSRGLVEETQYV. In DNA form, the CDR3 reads TGTGCCACCAGCAGGGGGCTAGTCGAGGAGACCCAGTACGTC.

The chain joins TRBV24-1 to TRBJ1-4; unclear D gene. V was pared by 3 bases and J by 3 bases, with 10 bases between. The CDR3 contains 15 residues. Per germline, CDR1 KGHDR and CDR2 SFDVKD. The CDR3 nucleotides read TGTGCCACCAGTGATCCGCGTCTGCCTAATGAAAAACTGTTTTTT. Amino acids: CATSDPRLPNEKLFF.

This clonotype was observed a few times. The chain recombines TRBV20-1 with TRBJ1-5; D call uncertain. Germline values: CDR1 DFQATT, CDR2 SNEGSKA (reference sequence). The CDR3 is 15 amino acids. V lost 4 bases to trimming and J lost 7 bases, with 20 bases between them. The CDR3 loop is CSATSGWRVDQPQHF. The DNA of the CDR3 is TGCAGTGCTACCAGCGGGTGGAGGGTCGACCAGCCCCAGCATTTT.

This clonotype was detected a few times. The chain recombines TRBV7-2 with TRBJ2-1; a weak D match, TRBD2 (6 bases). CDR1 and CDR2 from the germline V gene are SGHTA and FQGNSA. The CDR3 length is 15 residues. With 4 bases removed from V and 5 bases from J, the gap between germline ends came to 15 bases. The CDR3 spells CASSSERRAHNEQFF. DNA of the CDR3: TGTGCCAGCAGCTCAGAGCGGAGGGCACACAATGAGCAGTTCTTC.

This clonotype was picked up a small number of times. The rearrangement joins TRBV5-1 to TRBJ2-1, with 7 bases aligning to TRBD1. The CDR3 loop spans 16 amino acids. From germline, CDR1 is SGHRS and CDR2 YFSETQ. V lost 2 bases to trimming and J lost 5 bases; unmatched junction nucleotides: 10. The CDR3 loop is CASSLTGTVFNNEQFF. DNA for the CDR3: TGCGCCAGCAGCTTAACCGGGACAGTATTCAACAATGAGCAGTTCTTC.

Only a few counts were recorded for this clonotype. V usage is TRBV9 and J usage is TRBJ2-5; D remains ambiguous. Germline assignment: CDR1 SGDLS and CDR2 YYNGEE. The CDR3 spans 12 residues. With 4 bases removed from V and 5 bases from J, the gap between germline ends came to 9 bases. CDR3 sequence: CASSIPGETQYF. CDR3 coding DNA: TGTGCCAGCAGCATCCCTGGGGAGACCCAGTACTTC.